The 21 T cell receptor beta chains below were found in one sample sequenced in a study of T cell responses to AZD1222 COVID-19 vaccine. Measured with immunoSEQ multiplex PCR; TCRdb has only the in-frame clones, and not every one. The sample holds more than 95,000 clones, roughly 90% seen once. The sequencing used peripheral blood, collected on day 0 of AZD1222 vaccination. These receptors came from an adult in good health.

The J gene is TRBJ1-5, the V gene TRBV28, with 8 bases that match TRBD1. The germline V gene encodes CDR1 MDHEN and CDR2 SYDVKM. The CDR3 runs to 17 residues. V was clipped by 2 bases and J by 4 bases; unmatched bases: 10. The CDR3 loop is CASSLTTTGDMNQPQHF. The CDR3 bases are TGTGCCAGCAGTTTAACCACGACAGGGGATATGAATCAGCCCCAGCATTTT.

The gene calls are TRBV9 and TRBJ2-7, with D perhaps being TRBD1 or TRBD2 (5 bases each). CDR3 length: 14 residues. Germline CDR1 SGDLS, CDR2 YYNGEE. V was shortened by 0 bases and J by 1 base, with 8 bases between the two germline ends. CDR3 DNA: TGTGCCAGCAGCGTAGGAGGGGAATCCTACGAGCAGTACTTC. Translating gives CASSVGGESYEQYF.

J is TRBJ2-7 and V is TRBV23-1, with a weak D call TRBD1 (5 bases). TRBV23-1 is designated an ORF whose function remains uncertain. The CDR3 is 12 amino acids. Trimming stripped 0 bases from V and 6 bases from J, with 6 bases between. The CDR3 sequence: CASSQSRVEQYF. Here the CDR3 DNA reads TGCGCCAGCAGTCAATCCAGGGTCGAGCAGTACTTC.

J is TRBJ2-7 and V is TRBV11-1, with D hard to call. Per germline, CDR1 SGHAT and CDR2 FQDESV (reference sequence). The V gene lost 4 bases and the J gene lost 2 bases, with 15 bases spanning the gap. CDR3 length equals 15 residues. The CDR3 coding sequence is TGTGCCAGCAGCTCGCAAGTAGGGAACACCTACGAGCAGTACTTC. This codes for CASSSQVGNTYEQYF.

This sequence joins TRBV10-3 and TRBJ2-1, with D possibly matching TRBD2 (6 bases). V was pared by 2 bases and J by 5 bases, with 7 bases between. Germline V gene sequence: CDR1 ENHRY, CDR2 SYGVKD. The CDR3 is 13 amino acids. CDR3 amino acids: CAISEREDNEQFF. In DNA form, the CDR3 reads TGTGCCATCAGTGAGAGGGAGGACAATGAGCAGTTCTTC.

V gene TRBV28 combines with J gene TRBJ2-5; TRBD1 matches 8 bases. Germline values: CDR1 MDHEN, CDR2 SYDVKM. Trimming at V came to 6 bases and at J to 2 bases, leaving 5 bases not matched to a gene. CDR3 length: 14 residues. CDR3 sequence reads: CASSRGQIQETQYF. The CDR3 DNA reads TGTGCCAGCAGCAGGGGGCAGATACAAGAGACCCAGTACTTC.

The chain uses TRBV27 and TRBJ2-2; 12 bases align to TRBD2. After removal of 2 bases from V and 4 bases from J, the junction contained 2 bases not matched to a gene. Germline CDR1 reads MNHEY; CDR2 reads SMNVEV (reference sequence). The CDR3 covers 16 residues. The CDR3 is CASSLILAGGTGELFF. The CDR3 DNA follows: TGTGCCAGCAGTTTAATACTAGCGGGAGGCACCGGGGAGCTGTTTTTT.

The J gene is TRBJ2-1, the V gene TRBV9; D possibly uses TRBD1 or TRBD2 (7 bases each). The CDR3 length is 16 residues. Germline V gene data show CDR1 as SGDLS and CDR2 as YYNGEE. The V gene lost 4 bases and the J gene lost 5 bases, with 19 bases spanning the gap. CDR3 loop: CASSPWGGGSDNEQFF. CDR3 in DNA: TGTGCCAGCAGCCCCTGGGGAGGGGGCAGCGACAATGAGCAGTTCTTC.

This rearrangement joins TRBV3-1 (or the pseudogene TRBV3-2) to TRBJ2-7, with D possibly being TRBD2 (6 bases). Trimming cost V 3 bases and J 3 bases, with 21 bases left between them. The V gene's germline CDR1 is LGHDT and CDR2 YNNKEL (reference sequence). This CDR3 region has 17 residues. CDR3 nucleotides: TGTGCCAGCAGCCAGTTTCCCAGGGTAACGGGGGACTACGAGCAGTACTTC. Its translation is CASSQFPRVTGDYEQYF.

The chain combines TRBV18 with TRBJ2-3, with 13 bases matching TRBD2. Germline V CDR1 and CDR2: KGHSH, LQKENI. Trimming removed 3 bases from V and 2 bases from J; junction bases left unmatched: 2. The CDR3 sequence is 16 residues long. The CDR3 DNA reads TGTGCCAGCTCACCCGGACTAGCGGGAGTCACAGATACGCAGTATTTT. Protein product: CASSPGLAGVTDTQYF. Using reference TRBV18 and TRBJ2-3 for the parts outside the CDR3, the full variable domain is NAGVMQNPRHLVRRRGQEARLRCSPMKGHSHVYWYRQLPEEGLKFMVYLQKENIIDESGMPKERFSAEFPKEGPSILRIQQVVRGDSAAYFCASSPGLAGVTDTQYFGPGTRLTVL.

In its sample, this clone was seen once. The chain uses TRBV6-2 or TRBV6-3 and TRBJ1-4, with 7 bases fitting TRBD1. Germline V CDR1 and CDR2: MNHEY, SVGEGT. This CDR3 has 14 amino acids. Losses at the gene ends were 4 bases for V and 1 base for J; bases not matched to a gene: 0. CDR3 DNA sequence: TGTGCCAGCAGTTCAGGGGGAACTAATGAAAAACTGTTTTTT. Protein product: CASSSGGTNEKLFF.

This clone showed up just once. The genes are TRBV5-1 and TRBJ1-3, with D possibly being TRBD1 (5 bases). Germline CDR1 reads SGHRS; CDR2 reads YFSETQ. Trimming left V 0 bases short and J 0 bases short, with 10 bases between. CDR3 size: 16 residues. DNA for the CDR3: TGCGCCAGCAGCTTGGTGGGGCCGAGCTCTGGAAACACCATATATTTT. This gives the protein CASSLVGPSSGNTIYF.

V is TRBV7-9 and J is TRBJ2-7; D ambiguous. The CDR3 contains 14 residues. Trimming shortened V by 2 bases and J by 2 bases, and 10 bases separated the two germline ends. Germline-derived CDR1 and CDR2 are SEHNR and FQNEAQ (reference sequence). CDR3 nucleotides: TGTGCCAGCAGCTTACCCCAGGAGCCCTACGAGCAGTACTTC. Amino acids: CASSLPQEPYEQYF.

The CDR3 bases are TGTGCCAGCAGGACAGGCTATTCAAACAATGAGCAGTTCTTC. This translates into CASRTGYSNNEQFF. V usage is TRBV7-8 and J usage is TRBJ2-1, with D possibly matching TRBD1 (6 bases). V was shortened by 6 bases and J by 5 bases, with 14 bases between the two germline ends. The germline CDR1 and CDR2 sequences are SGHVS and FQNEAQ. The CDR3 length is 14 residues. The entire variable domain, with the rest obtained from reference TRBV7-8 and TRBJ2-1, is as follows: GAGVSQSPRYKVAKRGQDVALRCDPISGHVSLFWYQQALGQGPEFLTYFQNEAQLDKSGLPSDRFFAERPEGSVSTLKIQRTQQEDSAVYLCASRTGYSNNEQFFGPGTRLTVL.

The chain combines TRBV7-9 with TRBJ1-1; 9 nucleotides agree with TRBD1. In germline, CDR1 is SEHNR, CDR2 FQNEAQ (reference sequence). This CDR3 has 17 amino acids. Unmatched junction bases numbered 9, after V lost 4 bases and J lost 0 bases. The DNA of the CDR3 is TGTGCCAGCAGCTGGAGACCGGGACAGGGCTTGAACACTGAAGCTTTCTTT. Its translation: CASSWRPGQGLNTEAFF.

The chain employs TRBV7-3 and TRBJ2-3, with TRBD1 identical over 9 bases. This CDR3 spans 15 amino acids. Germline assignment: CDR1 SGHTA and CDR2 FQGTGA. The V and J ends lost 8 bases and 0 bases, in that order; junction bases with no gene match: 6. CDR3 nucleotide sequence: TGTGCCAGCTCCCGACAGGGGGAGAGCACAGATACGCAGTATTTT. Protein: CASSRQGESTDTQYF. Full variable domain (outside the CDR3, taken from reference TRBV7-3 and TRBJ2-3): GAGVSQTPSNKVTEKGKYVELRCDPISGHTALYWYRQSLGQGPEFLIYFQGTGAADDSGLPNDRFFAVRPEGSVSTLKIQRTERGDSAVYLCASSRQGESTDTQYFGPGTRLTVL.

V gene TRBV4-3 combines with J gene TRBJ1-6; 9 bases agree with TRBD1. J was trimmed by 10 bases and V by 1 base; bases with no gene match: 5. The CDR3 totals 15 residues. Germline-derived CDR1 and CDR2 are LGHNA and YSLEER. For the CDR3, the DNA is TGCGCCAGCAGCCAAGTCGACAGGGGGATATCACCCCTCCACTTT. Translating gives CASSQVDRGISPLHF.

The chain recombines TRBV28 with TRBJ2-7; D uncertain. Trimming cost V 5 bases and J 0 bases, with 8 bases left between them. Per the germline V gene, CDR1 is MDHEN and CDR2 is SYDVKM. The CDR3 loop spans 13 amino acids. CDR3 bases: TGTGCCAGCAGTCCCTATTTCTCCTACGAGCAGTACTTC. Protein sequence: CASSPYFSYEQYF.

The chain uses TRBV9 and TRBJ2-2; no firm D call. The CDR3 loop spans 16 amino acids. The germline V gene encodes CDR1 SGDLS and CDR2 YYNGEE. V was clipped by 0 bases and J by 4 bases, with 13 bases between them. CDR3 nucleotides: TGTGCCAGCAGCGTAGTTCTAGACACCCCCACCGGGGAGCTGTTTTTT. This codes for CASSVVLDTPTGELFF. The whole variable domain, filled in from reference TRBV9 and TRBJ2-2, reads DSGVTQTPKHLITATGQRVTLRCSPRSGDLSVYWYQQSLDQGLQFLIQYYNGEERAKGNILERFSAQQFPDLHSELNLSSLELGDSALYFCASSVVLDTPTGELFFGEGSRLTVL.

The CDR3 spells CASSLDTRGTSGGKTQYF. The CDR3 DNA reads as TGTGCCAGCAGCTTAGACACCAGAGGGACTAGCGGGGGAAAGACCCAGTACTTC. This chain joins TRBV11-2 and TRBJ2-5; 14 bases line up with TRBD2. The CDR3 covers 18 residues. Germline CDR1 and CDR2: SGHAT and FQNNGV. V lost 0 bases to trimming and J lost 6 bases; unmatched junction nucleotides: 9.

V and J are TRBV5-1 and TRBJ2-2; the match to TRBD2 covers 11 bases. V shed 9 bases, J shed 4 bases, and the junction held 8 bases outside the gene matches. This CDR3 has 15 amino acids. CDR1 is SGHRS and CDR2 is YFSETQ in the germline V gene. The CDR3 bases are TGCGCCATCGGTACCGGACTAGCGGGCACCGGGGAGCTGTTTTTT. It is translated as CAIGTGLAGTGELFF.